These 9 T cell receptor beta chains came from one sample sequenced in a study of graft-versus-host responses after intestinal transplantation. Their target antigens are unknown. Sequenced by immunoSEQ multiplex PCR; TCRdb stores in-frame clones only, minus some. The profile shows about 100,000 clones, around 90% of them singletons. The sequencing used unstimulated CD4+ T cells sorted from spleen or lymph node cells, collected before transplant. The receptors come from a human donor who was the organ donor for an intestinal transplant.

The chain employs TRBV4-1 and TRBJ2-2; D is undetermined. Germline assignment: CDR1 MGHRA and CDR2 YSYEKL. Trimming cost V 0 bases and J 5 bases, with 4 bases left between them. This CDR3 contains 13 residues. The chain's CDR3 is CASSQEWTGELFF. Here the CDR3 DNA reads TGCGCCAGCAGCCAAGAATGGACCGGGGAGCTGTTTTTT.

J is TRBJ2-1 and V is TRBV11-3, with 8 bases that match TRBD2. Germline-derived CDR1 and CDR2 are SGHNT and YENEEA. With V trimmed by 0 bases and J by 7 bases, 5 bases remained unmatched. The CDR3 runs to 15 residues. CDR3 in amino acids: CASSLETGTRNEQFF. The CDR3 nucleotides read TGTGCCAGCAGCTTAGAAACCGGGACTAGAAATGAGCAGTTCTTC.

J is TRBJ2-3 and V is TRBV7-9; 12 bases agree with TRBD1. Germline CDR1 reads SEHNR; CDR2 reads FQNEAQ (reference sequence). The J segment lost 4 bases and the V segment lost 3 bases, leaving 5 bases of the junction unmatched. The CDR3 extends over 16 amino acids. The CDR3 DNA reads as TGTGCCAGCAGCTTCGGGACAGGGGGCCGGGCAGATACGCAGTATTTT. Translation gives CASSFGTGGRADTQYF.

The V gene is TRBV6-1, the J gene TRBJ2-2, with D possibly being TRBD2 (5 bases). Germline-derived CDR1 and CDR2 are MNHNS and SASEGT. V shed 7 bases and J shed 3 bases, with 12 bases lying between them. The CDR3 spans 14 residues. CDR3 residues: CASTMGVDTGELFF. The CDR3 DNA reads TGTGCCAGCACTATGGGAGTAGACACCGGGGAGCTGTTTTTT.

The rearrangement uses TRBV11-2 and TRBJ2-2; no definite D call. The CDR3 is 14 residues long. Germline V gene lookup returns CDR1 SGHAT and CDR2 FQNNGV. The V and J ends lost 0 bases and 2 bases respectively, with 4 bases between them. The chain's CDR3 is CASSLETNTGELFF. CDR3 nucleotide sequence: TGTGCCAGCAGCTTAGAGACCAACACCGGGGAGCTGTTTTTT. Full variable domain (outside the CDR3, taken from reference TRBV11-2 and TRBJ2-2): EAGVAQSPRYKIIEKRQSVAFWCNPISGHATLYWYQQILGQGPKLLIQFQNNGVVDDSQLPKDRFSAERLKGVDSTLKIQPAKLEDSAVYLCASSLETNTGELFFGEGSRLTVL.

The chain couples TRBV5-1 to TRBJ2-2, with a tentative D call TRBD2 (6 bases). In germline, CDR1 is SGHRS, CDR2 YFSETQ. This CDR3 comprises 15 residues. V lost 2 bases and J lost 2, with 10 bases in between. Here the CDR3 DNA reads TGCGCCAGCAGCTTCGGGGGAGATAACACCGGGGAGCTGTTTTTT. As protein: CASSFGGDNTGELFF.

CDR3 sequence: CASSLKRTVNDSNQPQHF. The CDR3 bases are TGTGCCAGCAGCTTGAAGAGGACAGTAAACGATAGCAATCAGCCCCAGCATTTT. The chain joins TRBV7-9 to TRBJ1-5; D perhaps matches TRBD1 (6 bases). With 3 bases removed from V and 0 bases from J, the gap between germline ends came to 18 bases. The CDR3 totals 18 residues. Germline CDR1 reads SEHNR; CDR2 reads FQNEAQ (reference sequence).

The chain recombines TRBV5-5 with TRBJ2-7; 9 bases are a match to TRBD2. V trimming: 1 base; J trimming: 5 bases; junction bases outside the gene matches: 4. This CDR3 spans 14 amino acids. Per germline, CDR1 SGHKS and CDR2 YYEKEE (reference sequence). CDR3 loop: CASSLWSGRNEQYF. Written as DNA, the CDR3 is TGTGCCAGCAGCTTGTGGAGCGGGAGGAACGAGCAGTACTTC.

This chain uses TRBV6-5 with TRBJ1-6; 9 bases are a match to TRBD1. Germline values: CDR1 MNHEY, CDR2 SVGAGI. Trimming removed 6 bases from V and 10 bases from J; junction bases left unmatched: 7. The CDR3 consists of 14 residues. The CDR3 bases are TGTGCCAGCAGCCTGGACAGGGGTCGATCACCCCTCCACTTT. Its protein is CASSLDRGRSPLHF.